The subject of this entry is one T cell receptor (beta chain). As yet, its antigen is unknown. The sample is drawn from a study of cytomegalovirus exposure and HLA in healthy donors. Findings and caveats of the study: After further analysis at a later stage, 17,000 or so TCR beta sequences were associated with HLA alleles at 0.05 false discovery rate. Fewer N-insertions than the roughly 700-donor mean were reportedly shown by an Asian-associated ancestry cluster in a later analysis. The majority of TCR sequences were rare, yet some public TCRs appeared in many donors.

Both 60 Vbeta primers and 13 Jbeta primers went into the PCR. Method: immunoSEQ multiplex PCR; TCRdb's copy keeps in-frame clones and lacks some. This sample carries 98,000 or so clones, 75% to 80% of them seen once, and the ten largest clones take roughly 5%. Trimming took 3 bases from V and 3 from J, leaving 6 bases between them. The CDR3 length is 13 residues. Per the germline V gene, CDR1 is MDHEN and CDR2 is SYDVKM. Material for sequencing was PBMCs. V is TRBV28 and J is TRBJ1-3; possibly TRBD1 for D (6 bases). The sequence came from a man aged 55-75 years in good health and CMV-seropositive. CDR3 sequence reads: CASSFRGGNTIYF. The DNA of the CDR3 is TGTGCCAGCAGTTTCAGGGGTGGAAACACCATATATTTT.